This TCR beta chain derives from a study of cytomegalovirus exposure and HLA in healthy donors (dated by TCRdb to 2016 to 2017). Regarding the study in general: An earlier analysis of some 620 of the donors reported approximately 260 Gb of sequence data and about 120 million unique TCR beta sequences obtained from about 180 million T cells. An early release that covered around 590 HLA-typed donors contained approximately 320 gigabases of sequencing data and approximately 85 million unique TCR sequences. Among the roughly 410 genotyped donors, around 81% belonged to the genetic ancestry cluster associated with self-reported Caucasian donors. The study aimed to test whether signatures of past pathogen exposure could be identified by cataloging public T cell receptors. The T cell repertoires of under 700 subjects were profiled by immunosequencing and related to cytomegalovirus serostatus. In addition to the first cohort of approximately 670 subjects, a separate validation cohort of under 150 different subjects was used. High-throughput TCR immunosequencing, statistical association of individual TCRs with disease status, and machine learning were combined to predict cytomegalovirus infection status. A later analysis re-examined previously published TCR beta repertoires from hundreds of donors and added high-resolution HLA genotyping to investigate patterns of TCR occurrence. In the later analysis, no new phenotypic data were used to find candidate immune exposures; instead, reliance was placed on TCR beta sequences and their occurrence across donors. An earlier analysis of around 640 of the donors used high-throughput TCR beta sequencing to judge whether each TCR beta V gene segment behaved as functional or pseudogenic. Donor age, sex, ethnicity and CMV serostatus were collected together with the repertoire data. Genome-wide SNP genotypes for about three fifths of the 666 donors were used in a later genetic analysis, which treated that subset as a discovery cohort. All discovery cohort repertoires had been generated on a single sequencing platform. Class I and class II HLA loci were covered by the typing at four-digit resolution. Typing coverage differed by locus: A, B, C, DRB1 and DQB1 were typed in about 620-640 donors, DQA1 in 522, DPA1 in 600 to 610, and DPB1 in around 490. Roughly five DR-DQ haplotypes were treated as single units for association and clustering because of strong linkage in the cohort. Among over 350 genotyped donors of the cohort, an average of roughly 240,000 unique TCR beta nucleotide sequences were sequenced per donor, around 20% of them non-productive.

The receptor library was made with the immunoSEQ multiplex PCR assay. The multiplex PCR relied on a mix of 60 forward primers for TCR Vbeta segments and 13 reverse primers for TCR Jbeta segments. Amplification of the CDR3 region of rearranged TCR beta genes was performed with a multiplex PCR assay on genomic DNA. The Illumina HiSeq System was used to sequence the amplified TCR beta libraries as 87-base-pair reads. On the study's bioinformatics: Across the roughly 640 repertoires, a later analysis counted roughly 84 million unique TCR beta chains, roughly 11 million of which were shared by at least two donors. A nearest-neighbor algorithm error-corrected the raw reads and collapsed the reads into unique sequences, merging closely related sequences to remove PCR and sequencing errors. To assign V, D and J gene segments, CDR3 sequences were aligned to IMGT reference sequences. For a sequence to be retained, a match of at least six nucleotides was required to both a V gene segment and a J gene segment. A rearrangement was called productive if the CDR3 had no stop codons and remained in frame with V and J, and every other rearrangement was called non-productive. CDR3 was defined by IMGT convention, running from the second conserved V-encoded cysteine to the conserved J-encoded phenylalanine. The earlier analysis of some 600 of the donors excluded sequences that lacked an unambiguous match to a single V gene segment. An earlier analysis of about 590 of the donors classified V segments as functional when productive rearrangements were above 56.7% and as segregating when the standard deviation between donors was above 5%. A statistical classification framework was built for diagnosing cytomegalovirus status from the catalog of TCR beta chain sequences. A later analysis assigned V and J genes by comparing TCR nucleotide sequences with IMGT/GENE-DB human TR gene sequences. Using the TCRdist pipeline, a later analysis assigned CDR3 sequences along with most-parsimonious VDJ recombination scenarios. In a later analysis, each TCR beta chain was defined by its CDR3 amino acid sequence together with its V-gene family, and reads without a unique V-gene family were excluded. A later analysis removed roughly 590 highly shared, low-generation-probability nucleotide sequences to deal with suspected cross-contamination and a sequencing artifact. In a later analysis, a clonal expansion index for each public chain was calculated from normalized within-repertoire ranks of inferred template counts. A later analysis computed generation probabilities with a VDJ recombination model fitted to out-of-frame rearrangements, and checked the results against IGoR. In a later analysis, TCR-TCR, TCR-HLA and TCR-CMV co-occurrence was scored with hypergeometric tests, and a repertoire-size bias correction was applied to TCR pairs. False discovery rates were estimated in a later analysis by permuting HLA or CMV assignments 20 times. In a later analysis, co-occurring TCRs were grouped using DBSCAN, with TCRdist sequence similarity added in when clustering inside HLA-allele-positive subsets. Co-occurrence clustering excluded repertoires with fewer than 30,000 or more than 120,000 public chains, plus five with anomalous nucleotide sharing. TCRdb took over this immuneACCESS table, retaining in-frame rearrangements with V and J assigned. Such tables are incomplete; in checked studies, under half of the missing clones stem from an unresolved V gene, and the remainder is unexplained. D and trimming were read from the DNA, whereas the V and J calls and clone size are those reported in that table. Across this sample there are approximately 150,000 clones, with approximately 72% seen only once. The leading ten clones occupy over 2% of the sample.

V loses 5 bases of germline sequence and J loses 7 bases, and the interval between the two ends is 14 bases. The CDR1 and CDR2 encoded by the germline V gene are MNHNS and SASEGT. CDR3 length: 13 amino acids, cysteine to phenylalanine. Only the CDR3 portion is preserved as DNA: 39 bases, with reading frame beginning at the first base. The cohort comprised approximately 700 healthy bone marrow donors. At the time of sampling, all cohort members were nominally healthy, though unrecorded immune exposures were likely present. The donor was CMV seronegative and was included in the group of approximately 350 seronegative cohort members. Every donor gave a peripheral blood sample, and the peripheral blood mononuclear cells from that sample were used for TCR beta sequencing. Genomic DNA was extracted from the blood cell samples with the Qiagen DNeasy Blood Extraction Kit. Note on this clone: This clone's antigen is unknown. No much larger clonotype is one base removed from it; base qualities were not supplied.

What the work shows at the level of the full study, not this receptor alone: Linkage disequilibrium might explain the correlated functional status among segregating V segments, but an unknown experimental factor could not be ruled out. A later analysis found that TCR association rates varied across HLA loci, with DRB1 alleles showing the most associated TCRs and HLA-C alleles the fewest. In this cohort, only TCR beta chains were sequenced, and detectable features were limited by the absence of alpha or paired-chain data. Because some donors lacked HLA typing at each locus, the association tests relied only on the typed subset. Most CMV-associated TCR beta chains appeared to be HLA-restricted in a later analysis, and the HLA associations seemed to be driven largely by CMV exposure. The classifier was reported to diagnose cytomegalovirus status with high specificity and sensitivity in both the original and validation cohorts. A total of roughly 160 TCR beta chains were listed by the study as associated with cytomegalovirus. Because counts were too low, about 18 rarely observed V segments, including chromosome 9 orphons, were left out of the earlier analysis of a few hundred of the donors. An earlier analysis of approximately 570 of the donors showed that most TCR beta V segments appeared in productive rearrangements either about 87% or about 30% of the time, which broadly matched IMGT annotations. In vitro tests confirmed that three of the cytomegalovirus-associated TCR beta chains recognize cytomegalovirus antigens. A later genetic analysis reported fewer N-insertions in productive TCRs among donors in an Asian-associated ancestry cluster than the roughly 700-donor mean. When HLA alleles, especially DR and DQ, strongly co-occurred, attributing TCR associations to individual alleles was difficult. Some IMGT-functional V segments, including TRBV6-2 and TRBV6-3, could not be told apart with the 87-base-pair reads, so those segments were excluded. A later analysis found that HLA-associated TCR beta chains were more clonally expanded and had lower generation probabilities than equally common non-associated chains. A further reported finding was that TCR beta sequences accurately predicted the HLA-A and HLA-B alleles for most subjects in the first cohort. At a false discovery rate of 0.05, a later analysis linked approximately 18,000 TCR beta sequences to specific HLA alleles. Most TCR sequences were observed very rarely across donors, whereas some public TCRs were present in many individuals. Presence/absence analyses assumed roughly uniform sequencing depth across donors, an assumption that may not hold. A later analysis reported that several top co-occurrence clusters appeared linked to parvovirus B19, influenza, CMV and Epstein-Barr virus. In a later genetic analysis, a missense DCLRE1C variant was associated with V-gene and J-gene trimming of TCR beta chains, and the association was replicated in an independent cohort. According to the authors, the approach could potentially be generalized to other disease states and immunological phenotypes. A group of highly shared sequence variants was considered likely to be a technical artifact of the sequencing pipeline. For the cohort, immune exposure information was limited to CMV serostatus.

Recombination connected TRBV6-1 to TRBJ1-1; matching of 6 bases hints at TRBD1 as the D gene. The sequence came from a man between 40 and 49 years old in good health and CMV-seronegative. The sample was PBMCs. The CDR3 corresponds to CASSSTGSLEAFF. In nucleotide form, the sequence is TGTGCCAGCAGTTCCACAGGGTCCCTTGAAGCTTTCTTT.